This entry lists 16 T cell receptor beta chains sequenced from one sample in a study of regulatory T cells in long-lasting Graves disease. Indicated time point: persistent/refractory GD, antithyroid drugs over 5 years with positive TRAb. PBMCs provided the RNA from which the TCR library was made. Relying on iRepertoire HTBI primers and Arm-PCR of CDR3 regions, the team built TCR beta libraries. From the multiplex PCR reads, TCRdb called clonotypes with MiXCR, one entry per CDR3 protein. The sample lists 450,000 or so distinct CDR3 sequences, roughly 20% occurring once. The sequenced sample was peripheral blood mononuclear cells (PBMCs), obtained when the disease was refractory, from a patient treated with antithyroid drugs. The receptors were sampled from a female donor with Graves disease.

The chain employs TRBV5-1 and TRBJ2-3; D is ambiguous. CDR3 length equals 13 residues. Trimming left V 2 bases short and J 6 bases short, with 10 bases between. Germline V gene sequence: CDR1 SGHRS, CDR2 YFSETQ. CDR3 loop: CASSLPSPDTQYF. DNA of the CDR3: TGCGCCAGCAGCTTACCTAGTCCGGATACGCAGTATTTT.

DNA for the CDR3: TGCAGCGTAGCCGGACAGTCCAGCACCGGGGAGCTGTTTTTT. This encodes CSVAGQSSTGELFF. J is TRBJ2-2 and V is TRBV29-1; D perhaps matches TRBD1 (6 bases). The CDR3 runs 14 residues. From germline, CDR1 is SQVTM and CDR2 ANQGSEA. The V gene lost 6 bases and the J gene lost 4 bases, with 15 bases spanning the gap.

This clonotype was observed at least ten times. The chain employs TRBV11-1 and TRBJ2-1, with TRBD1 identical over 7 bases. The CDR3 is 15 residues long. Germline V gives CDR1 SGHAT, CDR2 FQDESV (reference sequence). Losses at the gene ends were 6 bases for V and 0 bases for J; bases not matched to a gene: 5. CDR3 region: CASRRTGSSYNEQFF. For the CDR3, the DNA is TGTGCCAGCAGACGGACAGGTAGCTCCTACAATGAGCAGTTCTTC. The complete variable domain, with remaining parts taken from reference TRBV11-1 and TRBJ2-1, reads EAEVAQSPRYKITEKSQAVAFWCDPISGHATLYWYRQILGQGPELLVQFQDESVVDDSQLPKDRFSAERLKGVDSTLKIQPAELGDSAMYLCASRRTGSSYNEQFFGPGTRLTVL.

The chain couples TRBV19 to TRBJ1-2, with TRBD1 identical over 9 bases. Germline CDR1 LNHDA, CDR2 SQIVND (reference sequence). The CDR3 totals 15 residues. J gave up 7 bases and V 5 bases, and 11 bases lay outside the gene matches. CDR3 in DNA: TGTGCCAGTAGTCCGCAGGGGGACAGGGAGCTTGGCTACACCTTC. Its translation is CASSPQGDRELGYTF.

This clonotype has just a few counts. The chain links TRBV5-1 to TRBJ1-2, with 11 bases fitting TRBD1. This CDR3 region has 15 residues. Germline CDR1 and CDR2: SGHRS and YFSETQ. Trimming removed 4 bases from V and 5 bases from J; junction bases left unmatched: 7. The chain's CDR3 is CASSPRGQGVYGYTF. For the CDR3, the DNA is TGCGCCAGCAGCCCCCGGGGACAGGGGGTTTATGGCTACACCTTC.

Ten or more counts support this clonotype. The rearrangement joins TRBV29-1 to TRBJ1-2; D not resolved. Between the trimmed V and J ends, which lost 6 bases and 0 bases, there was a span of 11 bases. Germline V gives CDR1 SQVTM, CDR2 ANQGSEA. This CDR3 region has 13 residues. CDR3 DNA sequence: TGCAGCGTCCTGCCATCAGCTAACTATGGCTACACCTTC. Its translation is CSVLPSANYGYTF. Combining the CDR3 with reference TRBV29-1 and TRBJ1-2 gives the whole variable domain SAVISQKPSRDICQRGTSLTIQCQVDSQVTMMFWYRQQPGQSLTLIATANQGSEATYESGFVIDKFPISRPNLTFSTLTVSNMSPEDSSIYLCSVLPSANYGYTFGSGTRLTVV.

In the case of this clonotype: A read error may produce the germline difference seen at one junction end. The V call is TRBV6-2 or TRBV6-3, the J call TRBJ1-4; unclear D gene. CDR3 length: 16 amino acids. Looked up from germline, CDR1 is MNHEY and CDR2 is SVGEGT. CDR3 DNA sequence: TGTGCCAGCAGTTCTTCTCAAATGGTTTACGGAGAAAAACTGTCTTTT. Its translation is CASSSSQMVYGEKLSF.

In regard to this clonotype: This sequence may be a read error, since a much larger clone differs from it by one base. The CDR3 ends on some other residue instead of the conserved phenylalanine or tryptophan, so this is likely a read error. The chain combines TRBV6-1 with TRBJ2-1; perhaps TRBD1 as D (6 bases). Between the trimmed V and J ends, which lost 6 bases and 0 bases, there was a span of 9 bases. The CDR3 totals 14 residues. Germline CDR1 is MNHNS and CDR2 is SASEGT. The CDR3, as DNA: TGTGCCAGCAGAACAGGGAGCTCCTACAATGAGCAGTTCCTC. This translates into CASRTGSSYNEQFL.

V and J are TRBV9 and TRBJ2-7, with TRBD2 identical over 7 bases. The germline V gene encodes CDR1 SGDLS and CDR2 YYNGEE. CDR3 length: 14 residues. Trimming removed 4 bases from V and 2 bases from J; junction bases left unmatched: 6. Written as DNA, the CDR3 is TGTGCCAGCAGCCCATCGGGACTAACCTACGAGCAGTACTTC. Translated: CASSPSGLTYEQYF.

The chain employs TRBV6-2 or TRBV6-3 and TRBJ2-7, with D perhaps TRBD2 (5 bases). This CDR3 comprises 14 residues. Per the germline V gene, CDR1 is MNHEY and CDR2 is SVGEGT. The germline V and J ends were trimmed by 6 bases and 9 bases, with 21 bases remaining between them. The CDR3 reads CASRTREKQQGQYF. The CDR3 bases are TGTGCCAGCAGGACGAGGGAGAAACAGCAAGGGCAGTACTTC.

The V gene is TRBV3-1, the J gene TRBJ2-2; D possibly corresponds to TRBD1 (6 bases). The V gene's germline CDR1 is LGHDT and CDR2 YNNKEL (reference sequence). CDR3 length: 14 amino acids. The V end lost 0 bases, the J end lost 9 bases, and 11 bases lay between the germline ends. CDR3 coding DNA: TGTGCCAGCAGCCAAGAGGGCAGGGGCTGGGAGCTGTTTTTT. Amino acids: CASSQEGRGWELFF.

On this clonotype: A much more abundant neighbour one base away suggests this may be a read error. The chain links TRBV2 to TRBJ2-7; tentative D call: TRBD1 (6 bases). This CDR3 is built from 13 residues. The germline V gene has CDR1 SNHLY and CDR2 FYNNEI. CDR3 amino acids: CASSEGTPPERYF. In DNA, the CDR3 is TGTGCCAGCAGTGAGGGGACACCCCCAGAGCGGTACTTC.

In this sample, this clonotype turned up many times. The CDR3 region has the DNA TGTGCCAGCAGTTTAGGGGGATTATCTGAAGCTTTCTTT. It codes for CASSLGGLSEAFF. This chain connects TRBV27 to TRBJ1-1, with TRBD1 as a possible D gene (5 bases). The CDR3 loop spans 13 amino acids. V lost 2 bases and J 6 bases, leaving 10 bases between the germline ends. From germline, CDR1 is MNHEY and CDR2 SMNVEV (reference sequence).

The J gene is TRBJ2-5, the V gene TRBV20-1; 8 bases map to TRBD2. The CDR3 has 16 residues. V was clipped by 5 bases and J by 3 bases; unmatched bases: 14. Germline CDR1 and CDR2: DFQATT and SNEGSKA (reference sequence). The CDR3 DNA reads TGCAGTGCTCACCCCCCCTTAGGAGCGGGGGAAGAGACCCAGTACTTC. Translating it yields CSAHPPLGAGEETQYF.

In its sample, this clonotype was seen a few times. The chain combines TRBV9 with TRBJ1-2; D gene uncertain. The V and J ends lost 4 bases and 6 bases respectively, with 16 bases between them. The CDR3 spans 14 residues. CDR1 and CDR2 (germline): SGDLS, YYNGEE. DNA for the CDR3: TGTGCCAGCAGCACCCTTAACCGGGTCGATGGCTACACCTTC. Its protein is CASSTLNRVDGYTF.

This clonotype has ten or more counts. The chain has TRBV7-2 and TRBJ2-7; D is perhaps TRBD2 (5 bases). The CDR3 is made up of 12 amino acids. Germline V gene data show CDR1 as SGHTA and CDR2 as FQGNSA. V was clipped by 8 bases and J by 9 bases, with 17 bases between them. The CDR3 loop reads CASASDSPLQYF. DNA for the CDR3: TGTGCCAGCGCGTCGGACTCTCCCCTGCAGTACTTC.